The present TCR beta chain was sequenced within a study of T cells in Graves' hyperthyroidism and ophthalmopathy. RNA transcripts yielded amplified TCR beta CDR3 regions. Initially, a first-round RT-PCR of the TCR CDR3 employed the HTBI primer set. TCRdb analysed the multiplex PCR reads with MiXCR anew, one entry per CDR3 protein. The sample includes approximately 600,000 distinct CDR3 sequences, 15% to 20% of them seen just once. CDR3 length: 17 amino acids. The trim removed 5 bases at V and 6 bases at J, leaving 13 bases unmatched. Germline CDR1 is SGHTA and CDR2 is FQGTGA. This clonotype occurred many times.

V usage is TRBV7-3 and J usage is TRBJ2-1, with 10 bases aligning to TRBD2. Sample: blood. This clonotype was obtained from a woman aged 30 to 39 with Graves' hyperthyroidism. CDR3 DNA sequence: TGTGCCAGCAGCCCCTCCTCTCAGCGGGAGGGGCTCAATGAGCAGTTCTTC. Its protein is CASSPSSQREGLNEQFF. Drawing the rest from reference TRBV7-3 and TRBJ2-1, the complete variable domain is GAGVSQTPSNKVTEKGKYVELRCDPISGHTALYWYRQSLGQGPEFLIYFQGTGAADDSGLPNDRFFAVRPEGSVSTLKIQRTERGDSAVYLCASSPSSQREGLNEQFFGPGTRLTVL.